The next 4 T cell receptor beta chains were all read from a single sample in a study of T cell responses to AZD1222 COVID-19 vaccine (dated by TCRdb to the early 2020s). According to the study, the label for this sample's time point signals: about 28 days (+/-7) after the second vaccine dose. The treatment or condition label, as the study defines it: meningococcal conjugate vaccine given as trial control. The library was produced with the immunoSEQ multiplex PCR assay. Here the immuneACCESS table is served through TCRdb, limited to in-frame sequences with V and J called. Missing clones are a known gap in these copies; in checked studies unresolved V genes cover under half, and the rest lacks a known reason. Across this sample there are roughly 100,000 clones, with roughly 86% seen only once. The leading ten clones occupy more than 2.5% of the sample. The sequencing used peripheral blood, collected 28 days after the second dose of the MenACWY control vaccine. The receptor source for this set is an adult who received the MenACWY meningococcal vaccine as a control.

The J gene is TRBJ1-4, the V gene TRBV18, with D unclear. V lost 1 base and J 7 bases, leaving 13 bases between the germline ends. Germline values: CDR1 KGHSH, CDR2 LQKENI. The CDR3 is 15 amino acids. The CDR3 bases are TGTGCCAGCTCACCACGAGCGGGAGGAACTGAAAAACTGTTTTTT. Translated: CASSPRAGGTEKLFF.

The CDR3 nucleotides read TGTGCCAGCCATCAAGAGCGGGGGGGCCCCGGGACCCAGTACTTC. It translates to CASHQERGGPGTQYF. This sequence joins TRBV27 and TRBJ2-5, with TRBD2 matching over 10 bases. The CDR3 has 15 amino acids. V lost 8 bases to trimming and J lost 7 bases; unmatched junction nucleotides: 13. The germline V gene has CDR1 MNHEY and CDR2 SMNVEV (reference sequence).

This sequence joins TRBV3-1 (or the pseudogene TRBV3-2) and TRBJ1-5, with 9 bases lining up with TRBD1. The trim removed 4 bases at V and 4 bases at J, leaving 5 bases unmatched. Germline V gene data show CDR1 as LGHDT and CDR2 as YNNKEL (reference sequence). The CDR3 contains 15 residues. CDR3: CASSPGTGSNQPQHF. CDR3 nucleotide sequence: TGTGCCAGCAGCCCCGGGACAGGGTCAAATCAGCCCCAGCATTTT.

CDR3 coding DNA: TGTGCCAGTAGTCCTGACAGGGGGCGCGAAAAACTGTTTTTT. This sequence encodes CASSPDRGREKLFF. The chain joins TRBV19 to TRBJ1-4; TRBD1 matches 10 bases. V shed 5 bases, J shed 8 bases, and the junction held 5 bases outside the gene matches. CDR3 length equals 14 residues. The germline V gene has CDR1 LNHDA and CDR2 SQIVND (reference sequence).